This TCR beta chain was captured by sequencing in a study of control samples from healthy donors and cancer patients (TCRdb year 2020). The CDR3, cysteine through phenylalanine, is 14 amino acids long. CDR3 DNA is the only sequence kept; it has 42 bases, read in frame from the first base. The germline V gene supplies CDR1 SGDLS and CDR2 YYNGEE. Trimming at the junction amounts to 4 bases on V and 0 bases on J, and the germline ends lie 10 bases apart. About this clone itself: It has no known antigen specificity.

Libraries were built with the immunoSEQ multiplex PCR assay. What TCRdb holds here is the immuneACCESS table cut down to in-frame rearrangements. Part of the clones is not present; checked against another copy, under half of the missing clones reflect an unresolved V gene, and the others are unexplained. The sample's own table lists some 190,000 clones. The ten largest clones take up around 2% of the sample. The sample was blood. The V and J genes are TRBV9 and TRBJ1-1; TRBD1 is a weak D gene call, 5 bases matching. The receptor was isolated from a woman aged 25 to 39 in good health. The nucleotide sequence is TGTGCCAGCAGCCTCAGGGTCATGAACACTGAAGCTTTCTTT. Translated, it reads CASSLRVMNTEAFF. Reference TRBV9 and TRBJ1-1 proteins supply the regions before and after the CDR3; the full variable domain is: DSGVTQTPKHLITATGQRVTLRCSPRSGDLSVYWYQQSLDQGLQFLIQYYNGEERAKGNILERFSAQQFPDLHSELNLSSLELGDSALYFCASSLRVMNTEAFFGQGTRLTVV.